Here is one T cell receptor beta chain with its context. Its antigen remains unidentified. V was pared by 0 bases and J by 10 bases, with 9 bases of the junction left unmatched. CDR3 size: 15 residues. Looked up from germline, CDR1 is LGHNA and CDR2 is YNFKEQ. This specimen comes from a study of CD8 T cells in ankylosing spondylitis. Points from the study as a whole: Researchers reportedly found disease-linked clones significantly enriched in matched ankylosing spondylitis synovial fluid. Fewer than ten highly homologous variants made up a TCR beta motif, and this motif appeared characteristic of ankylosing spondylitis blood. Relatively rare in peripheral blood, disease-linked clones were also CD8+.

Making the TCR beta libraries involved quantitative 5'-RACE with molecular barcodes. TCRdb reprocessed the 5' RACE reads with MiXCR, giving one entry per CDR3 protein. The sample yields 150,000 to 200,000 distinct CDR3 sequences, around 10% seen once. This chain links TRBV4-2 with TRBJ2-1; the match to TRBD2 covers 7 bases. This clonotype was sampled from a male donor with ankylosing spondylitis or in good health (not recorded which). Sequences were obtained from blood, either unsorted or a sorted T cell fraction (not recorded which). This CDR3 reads CASSQDLRLAWEQFF. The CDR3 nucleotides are TGTGCCAGCAGCCAAGATCTGAGACTAGCATGGGAGCAGTTCTTC.